This entry concerns a single T cell receptor (beta chain). This record comes from a study of blood T cell repertoires in COVID-19. The CDR3 totals 13 residues. V was trimmed by 6 bases and J by 5 bases, leaving 13 bases between them. Looked up from germline, CDR1 is MNHEY and CDR2 is SMNVEV (reference sequence). Generated by immunoSEQ multiplex PCR, the TCRdb table keeps only in-frame clones and is missing some. The sample lists approximately 260,000 clones, around 91% occurring once. Sequenced input: peripheral blood. This TCR came from a woman in her sixties or seventies with COVID-19, enrolled during active disease. V gene TRBV27 combines with J gene TRBJ1-2, with D tentatively TRBD1 (5 bases). CDR3 in amino acids: CASRGTLAYGYTF. The CDR3, as DNA: TGTGCCAGCAGGGGGACTTTGGCGTATGGCTACACCTTC.